This T cell receptor beta chain comes out of a study of cytomegalovirus exposure and HLA in healthy donors. The CDR3 sequence is 14 residues long. Trimming left V 2 bases short and J 3 bases short, with 11 bases between. Germline lookup yields CDR1 MNHEY and CDR2 SMNVEV (reference sequence). The donors were part of the validation cohort of 100 to 150 subjects. That cohort was separate from the first cohort, which comprised under 700 subjects. Findings and caveats of the study: Subsequent analysis revealed that first-cohort TCR clusters tended to co-occur in the 120 validation repertoires.

With regard to this clone: Its target is not known.

Assay used: immunoSEQ multiplex PCR; TCRdb lists only in-frame clones, some missing. Here the sample spans approximately 99,000 clones, 70% to 85% being singletons. This chain joins TRBV27 and TRBJ2-7; D is possibly TRBD1 (6 bases). The sequenced material came from PBMCs. This TCR was recovered from a woman aged 18 to 35 in good health and CMV-seronegative. This CDR3 reads CASSLQGRIYEQYF. The CDR3 nucleotides are TGTGCCAGCAGTTTACAGGGGCGAATCTACGAGCAGTACTTC.